This passage covers 20 T cell receptor beta chains from one sample sequenced in a study of shared clonotypes between healthy human individuals. Sequencing was performed with immunoSEQ multiplex PCR; in TCRdb, only in-frame clones are kept and a portion is missing. The table includes roughly 1 million clones, around four fifths detected once. Material: memory CD4+ T cells sorted from blood. Subset of the sample: CD45RA-negative fraction. Source of these receptors: a man between 18 and 29 years old in good health.

The chain couples TRBV27 to TRBJ2-4; D is uncertain. The V and J ends lost 3 bases and 1 base respectively, with 13 bases between them. This CDR3 contains 16 residues. Germline assignment: CDR1 MNHEY and CDR2 SMNVEV (reference sequence). The chain's CDR3 is CASSFSLSGAKNIQYF. CDR3 nucleotide sequence: TGTGCCAGCAGTTTCTCCCTCAGTGGGGCCAAAAACATTCAGTACTTC.

The CDR3 DNA is TGCGCCAGCCGGCTCGGAGGGACGGATGAGCAGTTCTTC. As protein: CASRLGGTDEQFF. The rearrangement joins TRBV5-1 to TRBJ2-1; TRBD2 is a possible D gene (6 bases). CDR3 length: 13 amino acids. Germline-derived CDR1 and CDR2 are SGHRS and YFSETQ. V was shortened by 7 bases and J by 8 bases, with 16 bases between the two germline ends.

V is TRBV2 and J is TRBJ1-2, with D perhaps TRBD1 (6 bases). Trimming pared 6 bases from V and 4 bases from J, leaving 15 bases between. The CDR3 loop spans 14 amino acids. The germline V gene has CDR1 SNHLY and CDR2 FYNNEI. The CDR3 DNA reads TGTGCCAGCAGGACGGACAGCTCCAGCTATGGCTACACCTTC. It specifies CASRTDSSSYGYTF.

This clone was seen a single time. The chain links TRBV19 to TRBJ1-1; D not certain. CDR3 length: 16 residues. The germline V gene encodes CDR1 LNHDA and CDR2 SQIVND (reference sequence). V was cut by 5 bases and J by 1 base, with 17 bases left in between. The DNA of the CDR3 is TGTGCCAGTAGTCACTTAGGAGCCGGGCCGAACACTGAAGCTTTCTTT. This translates into CASSHLGAGPNTEAFF.

In its sample, this clone was seen a few times. This chain joins TRBV7-2 and TRBJ1-5; D might be TRBD1 (5 bases). V was shortened by 5 bases and J by 4 bases, with 12 bases between the two germline ends. This CDR3 region has 14 residues. Germline values: CDR1 SGHTA, CDR2 FQGNSA. The CDR3 nucleotides are TGTGCCAGCAGCCCTGGGACTCGGAATCAGCCCCAGCATTTT. This gives the protein CASSPGTRNQPQHF.

The J gene is TRBJ1-5, the V gene TRBV4-1, with unresolved D. The germline V and J ends were trimmed by 1 base and 4 bases, with 11 bases remaining between them. Per germline, CDR1 MGHRA and CDR2 YSYEKL. The CDR3 consists of 15 residues. CDR3 amino acids: CASSQGRDTNQPQHF. Written as DNA, the CDR3 is TGCGCCAGCAGCCAAGGGAGGGATACTAATCAGCCCCAGCATTTT.

The chain uses TRBV18 and TRBJ1-1, with no clear D. V lost 7 bases, J lost 0 bases, and 3 bases lay in between. From germline, CDR1 is KGHSH and CDR2 LQKENI. This CDR3 contains 11 residues. The CDR3 DNA is TGTGCCAGCTGCCTGAACACTGAAGCTTTCTTT. This translates into CASCLNTEAFF. The variable domain in full, with the rest retrieved from reference TRBV18 and TRBJ1-1, is NAGVMQNPRHLVRRRGQEARLRCSPMKGHSHVYWYRQLPEEGLKFMVYLQKENIIDESGMPKERFSAEFPKEGPSILRIQQVVRGDSAAYFCASCLNTEAFFGQGTRLTVV.

This chain uses TRBV15 with TRBJ2-7; 12 bases match TRBD2. The V gene's germline CDR1 is LNHNV and CDR2 YYDKDF (reference sequence). Trimming took 5 bases from V and 2 from J; bases not matched to a gene: 10. The CDR3 is 17 residues long. CDR3 sequence reads: CATSRYTGTSGPYEQYF. CDR3 in DNA: TGTGCCACCAGCCGCTATACCGGGACTAGCGGGCCCTACGAGCAGTACTTC.

This clone was counted a single time. The J gene is TRBJ1-5, the V gene TRBV6-5, with a weak D call TRBD1 (5 bases). V was trimmed by 5 bases and J by 2 bases, leaving 10 bases between them. Germline lookup yields CDR1 MNHEY and CDR2 SVGAGI. The CDR3 loop spans 14 amino acids. The CDR3 spells CASSGGRGNQPQHF. CDR3 nucleotides: TGTGCCAGCAGTGGGGGTAGGGGCAATCAGCCCCAGCATTTT.

The chain employs TRBV29-1 and TRBJ2-1; 9 bases align to TRBD2. The germline V gene encodes CDR1 SQVTM and CDR2 ANQGSEA. The CDR3 runs to 16 residues. V was pared by 1 base and J by 7 bases, with 11 bases of the junction left unmatched. The CDR3: CSVEGDSGRFRNEQFF. The CDR3 DNA sequence: TGCAGCGTTGAAGGGGATAGCGGGAGATTTAGGAATGAGCAGTTCTTC.

CDR3 bases: TGTGCCAGCAGTAGTTTGGACAGGGGAAGGACTGAAGCTTTCTTT. It encodes CASSSLDRGRTEAFF. V usage is TRBV6-6 and J usage is TRBJ1-1, with 9 bases that match TRBD1. Germline trimming cut 5 bases from V and 5 bases from J; bases unmatched to any gene: 9. The CDR3 is 15 residues long. Per the germline V gene, CDR1 is MNHNY and CDR2 is SVGAGI (reference sequence).

The chain combines TRBV7-2 with TRBJ2-7; unclear D gene. This CDR3 has 12 amino acids. CDR1 and CDR2 from the germline V gene are SGHTA and FQGNSA. Deletions cut 2 bases from V and 6 bases from J, with 8 bases between. CDR3 loop: CASSLRLGEQYF. The CDR3 bases are TGTGCCAGCAGCTTACGATTAGGCGAGCAGTACTTC.

The rearrangement joins TRBV5-6 to TRBJ2-1; TRBD2 matches 12 bases. The CDR3 has 16 residues. Trimming took 5 bases from V and 8 from J; bases not matched to a gene: 11. CDR1 is SGHDT and CDR2 is YYEEEE in the germline V gene. Here the CDR3 reads CASSFTSSGGVYEQFF. For the CDR3, the DNA is TGTGCCAGCAGTTTTACCTCTAGCGGGGGGGTTTATGAGCAGTTCTTC.

The rearrangement uses TRBV2 and TRBJ2-7; TRBD2 matches 7 bases. V shed 3 bases, J shed 6 bases, and the junction held 8 bases outside the gene matches. This CDR3 comprises 14 residues. Germline V CDR1 and CDR2: SNHLY, FYNNEI. CDR3 nucleotide sequence: TGTGCCAGCAGTGACGGGGGAGGGTCCCGCGAGCAGTACTTC. Protein product: CASSDGGGSREQYF.

The chain joins TRBV6-4 to TRBJ2-1; D is unresolved. This CDR3 spans 16 amino acids. Germline CDR1 reads MRHNA; CDR2 reads SNTAGT. The germline V and J ends were trimmed by 0 bases and 7 bases, with 16 bases remaining between them. In nucleotides, the CDR3 is TGTGCCAGCAGTGACTCGGGCGGAAACCGTTTGAATGAGCAGTTCTTC. Protein product: CASSDSGGNRLNEQFF.

The V gene is TRBV10-3, the J gene TRBJ2-7; TRBD1 matches 8 bases. V was pared by 5 bases and J by 3 bases, with 9 bases of the junction left unmatched. The germline gives CDR1 ENHRY, CDR2 SYGVKD. This CDR3 is built from 15 residues. The CDR3 loop reads CAISLLQGGLYEQYF. DNA for the CDR3: TGTGCCATCAGTCTGTTACAGGGGGGCCTCTACGAGCAGTACTTC.

The V call is TRBV15, the J call TRBJ1-6; no definite D call. Germline V gene lookup returns CDR1 LNHNV and CDR2 YYDKDF (reference sequence). Trimming left V 4 bases short and J 4 bases short, with 11 bases between. This CDR3 contains 15 residues. Here the CDR3 DNA reads TGTGCCACCAGCAATCGGGCAGGTTATAATTCACCCCTCCACTTT. This gives the protein CATSNRAGYNSPLHF.

V is TRBV2 and J is TRBJ1-5; weak D call: TRBD1 (5 bases). The CDR3 sequence is 15 residues long. Germline V gene data show CDR1 as SNHLY and CDR2 as FYNNEI. Trimming removed 6 bases at V and 3 bases at J, with 15 bases between. As DNA, the CDR3 is TGTGCCAGCAGAAGAGGGACGGAGCACAATCAGCCCCAGCATTTT. Translating it yields CASRRGTEHNQPQHF.

The chain couples TRBV5-1 to TRBJ2-7; 9 bases are a match to TRBD1. V was clipped by 3 bases and J by 6 bases; unmatched bases: 10. The germline CDR1 and CDR2 sequences are SGHRS and YFSETQ. The CDR3 consists of 15 residues. CDR3 region: CASSSQGAREGEQYF. The CDR3 DNA follows: TGCGCCAGCAGCTCACAGGGGGCTAGGGAGGGCGAGCAGTACTTC.

The V gene is TRBV7-3, the J gene TRBJ1-2, with 8 nucleotides matching TRBD1. Germline assignment: CDR1 SGHTA and CDR2 FQGTGA. The CDR3 is 14 residues long. V trimming: 5 bases; J trimming: 8 bases; junction bases outside the gene matches: 10. The CDR3 nucleotides are TGTGCCAGCAGCGTAGGACAGGGTCAAGGCGGCTACACCTTC. The encoded protein is CASSVGQGQGGYTF.